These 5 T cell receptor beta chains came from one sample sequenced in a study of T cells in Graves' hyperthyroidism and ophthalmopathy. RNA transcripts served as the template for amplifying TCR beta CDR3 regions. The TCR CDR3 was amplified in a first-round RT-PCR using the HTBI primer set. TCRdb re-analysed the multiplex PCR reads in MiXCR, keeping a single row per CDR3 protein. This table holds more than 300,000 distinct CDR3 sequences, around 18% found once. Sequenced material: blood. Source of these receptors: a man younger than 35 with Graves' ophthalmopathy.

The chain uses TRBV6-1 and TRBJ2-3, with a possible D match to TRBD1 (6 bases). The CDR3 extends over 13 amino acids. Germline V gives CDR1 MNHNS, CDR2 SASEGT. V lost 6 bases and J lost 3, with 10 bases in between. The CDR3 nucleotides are TGTGCCAGCAGCGCTCAGGGGACAGATACGCAGTATTTT. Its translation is CASSAQGTDTQYF.

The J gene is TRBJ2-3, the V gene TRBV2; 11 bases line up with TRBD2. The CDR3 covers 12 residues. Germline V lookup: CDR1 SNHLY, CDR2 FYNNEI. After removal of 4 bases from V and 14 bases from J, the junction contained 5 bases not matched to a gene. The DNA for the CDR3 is TGTGCCAGCAGTGTGACTAGCGGGGTGGGGTATTTT. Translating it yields CASSVTSGVGYF.

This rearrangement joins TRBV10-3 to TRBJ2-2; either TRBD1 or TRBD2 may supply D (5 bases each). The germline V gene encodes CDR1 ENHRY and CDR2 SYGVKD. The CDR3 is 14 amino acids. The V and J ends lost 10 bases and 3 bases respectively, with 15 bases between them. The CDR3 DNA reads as TGTGCCACCAGGGACGGTAGCTACACCGGGGAGCTGTTTTTT. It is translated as CATRDGSYTGELFF.

As DNA, the CDR3 is TGTGCCAGCAGCCCTCTAAGCGGGGGGTTCACCGGGGAGCTGTTTTTT. This encodes CASSPLSGGFTGELFF. V is TRBV14 and J is TRBJ2-2; 9 bases fit TRBD2. Trimming removed 4 bases from V and 4 bases from J; junction bases left unmatched: 7. The germline V gene has CDR1 SGHDN and CDR2 FVKESK. This CDR3 contains 16 residues.

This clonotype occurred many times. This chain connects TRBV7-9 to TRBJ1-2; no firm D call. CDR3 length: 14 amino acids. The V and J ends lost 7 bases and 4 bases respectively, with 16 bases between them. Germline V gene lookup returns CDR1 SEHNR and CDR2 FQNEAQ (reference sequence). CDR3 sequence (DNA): TGTGCCAGCACCGTTTTGACGGCAGGCTATGGCTACACCTTC. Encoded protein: CASTVLTAGYGYTF.